This TCR beta chain was found in a study of radiotherapy plus CTLA-4 blockade in lung cancer. At the level of the study: Objective response was observed in 18% of patients, and disease control in 30% to 40%.

The study's findings and limits: Clones of tumor-derived TCRs expanded in blood after radiotherapy plus ipilimumab. It was early blood T cell clone dynamics, with interferon-beta, that reportedly best predicted response.

Notes on this clone: Its cognate antigen is unknown.

TCRdb's copy holds only in-frame clones and misses some; the assay was immunoSEQ multiplex PCR. The table lists 81,000 or so clones, around 83% of them singletons, with approximately 15% in the top ten. This CDR3 region has 14 residues. In germline, CDR1 is MNHEY, CDR2 SMNVEV (reference sequence). Trimming left V 5 bases short and J 4 bases short, with 12 bases between. Participants had chemo-refractory metastatic non-small-cell lung cancer and were treated with focal radiation plus ipilimumab CTLA-4 blockade. The specimen was peripheral blood, collected from a patient treated with radiotherapy plus ipilimumab. This receptor was taken from a human donor with non-small cell lung cancer that progressed on radiotherapy plus ipilimumab. The genes are TRBV27 and TRBJ2-1, with a possible D match to TRBD1 (6 bases). CDR3 bases: TGTGCCAGCAGTCCCAGGACAGCTTACAATGAGCAGTTCTTC. This translates into CASSPRTAYNEQFF.